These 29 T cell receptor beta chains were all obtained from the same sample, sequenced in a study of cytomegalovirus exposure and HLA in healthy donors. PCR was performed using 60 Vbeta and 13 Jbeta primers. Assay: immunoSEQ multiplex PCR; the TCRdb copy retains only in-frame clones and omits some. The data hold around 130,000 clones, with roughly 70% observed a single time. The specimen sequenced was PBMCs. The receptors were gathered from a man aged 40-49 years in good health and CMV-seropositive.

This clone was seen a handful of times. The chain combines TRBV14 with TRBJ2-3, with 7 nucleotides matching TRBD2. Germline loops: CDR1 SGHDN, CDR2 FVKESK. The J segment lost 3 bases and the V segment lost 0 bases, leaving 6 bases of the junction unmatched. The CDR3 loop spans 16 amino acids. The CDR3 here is CASSQDDVRETDTQYF. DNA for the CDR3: TGTGCCAGCAGCCAAGATGACGTGCGGGAGACAGATACGCAGTATTTT.

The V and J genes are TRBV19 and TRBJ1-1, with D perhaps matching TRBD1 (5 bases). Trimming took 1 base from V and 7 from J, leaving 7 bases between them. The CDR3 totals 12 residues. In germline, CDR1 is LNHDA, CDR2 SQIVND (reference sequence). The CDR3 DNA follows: TGTGCCAGTAGTATAGGGGGGGGTGAAGCTTTCTTT. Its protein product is CASSIGGGEAFF.

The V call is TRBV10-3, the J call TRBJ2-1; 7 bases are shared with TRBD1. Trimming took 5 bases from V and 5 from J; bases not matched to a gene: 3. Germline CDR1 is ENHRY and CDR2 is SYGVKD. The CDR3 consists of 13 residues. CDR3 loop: CAISRDRDNEQFF. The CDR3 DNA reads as TGTGCCATCAGTAGGGACAGAGACAATGAGCAGTTCTTC.

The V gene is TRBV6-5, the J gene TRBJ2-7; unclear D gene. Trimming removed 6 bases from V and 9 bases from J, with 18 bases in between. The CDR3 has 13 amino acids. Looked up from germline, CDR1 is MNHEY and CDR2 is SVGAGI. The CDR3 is CASSPRYNSPQYF. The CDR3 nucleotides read TGTGCCAGCAGCCCGCGTTATAATTCCCCGCAGTACTTC.

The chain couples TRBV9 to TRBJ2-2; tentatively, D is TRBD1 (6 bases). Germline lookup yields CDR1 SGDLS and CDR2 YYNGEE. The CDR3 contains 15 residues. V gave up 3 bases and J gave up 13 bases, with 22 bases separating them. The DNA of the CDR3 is TGTGCCAGCAGCGCCGACAGGCCAGGGGTTGGTGGGCTGTTTTTT. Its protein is CASSADRPGVGGLFF.

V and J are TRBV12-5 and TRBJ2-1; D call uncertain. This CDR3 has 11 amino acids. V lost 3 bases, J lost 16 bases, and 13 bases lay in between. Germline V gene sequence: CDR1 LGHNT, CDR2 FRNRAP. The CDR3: CASGLRSDTFF. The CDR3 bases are TGTGCTAGTGGTTTACGTTCTGACACCTTCTTC.

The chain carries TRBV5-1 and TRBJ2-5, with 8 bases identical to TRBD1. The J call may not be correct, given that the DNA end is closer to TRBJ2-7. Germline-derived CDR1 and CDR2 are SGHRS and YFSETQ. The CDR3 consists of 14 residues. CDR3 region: CASSLRDRPAEQYF. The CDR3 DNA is TGCGCCAGCAGCTTAAGGGACAGGCCCGCCGAGCAGTACTTC.

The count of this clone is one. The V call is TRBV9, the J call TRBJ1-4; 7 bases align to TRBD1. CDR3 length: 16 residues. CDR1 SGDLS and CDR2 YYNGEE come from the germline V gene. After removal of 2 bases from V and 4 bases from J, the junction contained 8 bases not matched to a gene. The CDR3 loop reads CASSVLSDRHNEKLFF. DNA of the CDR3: TGTGCCAGCAGCGTTTTGTCGGACAGGCATAATGAAAAACTGTTTTTT.

The CDR3 nucleotides read TGTGCCAGCTCACCACCCCAGACTACTAACTATGGCTACACCTTC. Translating gives CASSPPQTTNYGYTF. J is TRBJ1-2 and V is TRBV18; unclear D gene. The V and J ends lost 0 bases and 0 bases respectively, with 8 bases between them. Germline V gene lookup returns CDR1 KGHSH and CDR2 LQKENI. The CDR3 runs 15 residues.

In DNA, the CDR3 is TGCAGCGTAGGACAGGCCCAAGAGACCCAGTACTTC. Its translation is CSVGQAQETQYF. The chain couples TRBV29-1 to TRBJ2-5; TRBD1 matches at 7 bases. The CDR3 spans 12 residues. CDR1 and CDR2 from the germline V gene are SQVTM and ANQGSEA. The ends lost 6 bases at V and 1 base at J; junction bases unmatched: 2.

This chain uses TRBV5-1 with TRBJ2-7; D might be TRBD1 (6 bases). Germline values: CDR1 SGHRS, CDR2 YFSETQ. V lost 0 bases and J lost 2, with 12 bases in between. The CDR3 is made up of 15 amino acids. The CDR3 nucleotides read TGCGCCAGCAGCTTGGTATCAGGGGAGACCTACGAGCAGTACTTC. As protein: CASSLVSGETYEQYF.

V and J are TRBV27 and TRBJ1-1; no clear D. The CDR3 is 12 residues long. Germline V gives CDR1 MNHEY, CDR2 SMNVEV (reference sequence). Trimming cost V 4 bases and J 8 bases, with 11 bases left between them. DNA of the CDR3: TGTGCCAGCAGTTCTGTCAGAGGGGAAGCTTTCTTT. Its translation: CASSSVRGEAFF.

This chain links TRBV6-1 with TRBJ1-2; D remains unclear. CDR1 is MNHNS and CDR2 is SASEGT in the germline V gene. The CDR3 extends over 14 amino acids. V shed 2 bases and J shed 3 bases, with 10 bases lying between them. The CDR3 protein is CASSELFLDYGYTF. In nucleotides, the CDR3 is TGTGCCAGCAGTGAATTGTTTCTAGACTATGGCTACACCTTC.

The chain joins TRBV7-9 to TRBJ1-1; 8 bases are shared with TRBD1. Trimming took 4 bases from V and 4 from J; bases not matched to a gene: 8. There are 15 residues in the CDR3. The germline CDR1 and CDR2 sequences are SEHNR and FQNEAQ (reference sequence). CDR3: CASSSGGQRGTEAFF. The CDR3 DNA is TGTGCCAGCAGCTCAGGGGGCCAAAGGGGCACTGAAGCTTTCTTT.

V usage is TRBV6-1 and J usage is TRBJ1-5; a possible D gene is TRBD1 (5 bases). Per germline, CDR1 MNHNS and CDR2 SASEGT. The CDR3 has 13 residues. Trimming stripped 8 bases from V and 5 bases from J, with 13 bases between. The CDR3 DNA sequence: TGTGCCAGCTCCGACAGCTCCCATCAGCCCCAGCATTTT. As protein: CASSDSSHQPQHF.

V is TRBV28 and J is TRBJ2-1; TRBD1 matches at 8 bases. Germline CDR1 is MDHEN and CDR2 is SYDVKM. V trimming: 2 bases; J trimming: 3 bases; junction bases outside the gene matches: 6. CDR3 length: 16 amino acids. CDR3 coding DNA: TGTGCCAGCAGTTTAACCGGGACAGGTCTCTACAATGAGCAGTTCTTC. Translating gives CASSLTGTGLYNEQFF.

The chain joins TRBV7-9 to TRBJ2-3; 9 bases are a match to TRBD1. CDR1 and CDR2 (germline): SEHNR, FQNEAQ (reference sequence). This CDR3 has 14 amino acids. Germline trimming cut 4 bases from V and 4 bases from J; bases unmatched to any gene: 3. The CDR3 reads CASSYRGRADTQYF. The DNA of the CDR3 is TGTGCCAGCAGCTACAGGGGGCGGGCAGATACGCAGTATTTT.

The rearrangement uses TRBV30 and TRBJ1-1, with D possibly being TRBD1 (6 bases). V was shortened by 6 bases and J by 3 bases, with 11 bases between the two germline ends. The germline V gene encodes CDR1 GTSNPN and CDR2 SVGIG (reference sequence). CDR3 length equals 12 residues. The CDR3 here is CACSHRDTEAFF. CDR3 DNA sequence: TGTGCCTGCTCTCACAGGGACACTGAAGCTTTCTTT. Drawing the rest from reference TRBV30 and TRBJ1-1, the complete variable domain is SQTIHQWPATLVQPVGSPLSLECTVEGTSNPNLYWYRQAAGRGLQLLFYSVGIGQISSEVPQNLSASRPQDRQFILSSKKLLLSDSGFYLCACSHRDTEAFFGQGTRLTVV.

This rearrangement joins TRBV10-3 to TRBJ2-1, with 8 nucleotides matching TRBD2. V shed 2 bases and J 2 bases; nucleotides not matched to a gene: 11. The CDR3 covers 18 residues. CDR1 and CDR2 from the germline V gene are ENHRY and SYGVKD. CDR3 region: CAISELGRGASPYNEQFF. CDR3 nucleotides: TGTGCCATCAGTGAGCTAGGGCGGGGGGCATCTCCCTACAATGAGCAGTTCTTC.

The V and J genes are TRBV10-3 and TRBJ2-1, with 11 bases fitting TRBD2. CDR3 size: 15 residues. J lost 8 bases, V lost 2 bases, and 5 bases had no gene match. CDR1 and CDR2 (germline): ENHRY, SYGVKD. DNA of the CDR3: TGTGCCATCAGTGAGACGACTAGCGGGGCTCATGAGCAGTTCTTC. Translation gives CAISETTSGAHEQFF.

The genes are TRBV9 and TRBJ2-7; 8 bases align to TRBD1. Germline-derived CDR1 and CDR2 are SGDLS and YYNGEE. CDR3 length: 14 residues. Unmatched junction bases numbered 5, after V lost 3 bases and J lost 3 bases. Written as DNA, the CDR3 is TGTGCCAGCAGCGAGGACAGGGAAAACTACGAGCAGTACTTC. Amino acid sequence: CASSEDRENYEQYF.

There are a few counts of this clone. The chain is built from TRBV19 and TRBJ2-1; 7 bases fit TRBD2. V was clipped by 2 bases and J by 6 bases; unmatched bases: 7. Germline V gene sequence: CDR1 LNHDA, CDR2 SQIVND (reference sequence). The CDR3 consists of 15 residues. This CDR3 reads CASSIQTGGPNEQFF. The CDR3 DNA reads TGTGCCAGTAGTATACAGACGGGAGGTCCCAATGAGCAGTTCTTC.

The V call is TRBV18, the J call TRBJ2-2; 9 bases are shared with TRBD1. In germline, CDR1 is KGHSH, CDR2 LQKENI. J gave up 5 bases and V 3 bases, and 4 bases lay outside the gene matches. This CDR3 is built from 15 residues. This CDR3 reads CASSPGQGVTGELFF. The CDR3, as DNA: TGTGCCAGCTCACCGGGACAGGGAGTGACCGGGGAGCTGTTTTTT.

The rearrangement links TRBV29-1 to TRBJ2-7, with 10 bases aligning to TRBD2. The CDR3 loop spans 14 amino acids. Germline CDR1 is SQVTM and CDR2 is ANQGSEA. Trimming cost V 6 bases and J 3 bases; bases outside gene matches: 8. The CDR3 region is CSVRLGLANYEQYF. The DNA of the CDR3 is TGCAGCGTGAGGTTGGGACTAGCGAACTACGAGCAGTACTTC.

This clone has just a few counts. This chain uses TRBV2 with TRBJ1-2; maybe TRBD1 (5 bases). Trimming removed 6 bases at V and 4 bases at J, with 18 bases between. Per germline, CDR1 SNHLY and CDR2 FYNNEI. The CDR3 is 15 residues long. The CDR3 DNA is TGTGCCAGCAGAAACAGGAAACCTCCCATCTATGGCTACACCTTC. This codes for CASRNRKPPIYGYTF.

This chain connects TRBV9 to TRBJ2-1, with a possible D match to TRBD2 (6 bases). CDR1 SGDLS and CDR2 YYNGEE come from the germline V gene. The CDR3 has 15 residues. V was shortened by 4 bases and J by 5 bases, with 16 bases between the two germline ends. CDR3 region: CASSPGGGVNNEQFF. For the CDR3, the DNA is TGTGCCAGCAGCCCGGGCGGCGGGGTTAACAATGAGCAGTTCTTC.

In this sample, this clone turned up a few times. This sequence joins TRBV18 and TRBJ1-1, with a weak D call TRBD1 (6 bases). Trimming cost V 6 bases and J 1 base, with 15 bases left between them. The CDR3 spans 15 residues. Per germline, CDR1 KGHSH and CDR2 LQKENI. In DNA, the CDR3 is TGTGCCAGCTCCCAGTCGGGGGGCGCGAACACTGAAGCTTTCTTT. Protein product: CASSQSGGANTEAFF.

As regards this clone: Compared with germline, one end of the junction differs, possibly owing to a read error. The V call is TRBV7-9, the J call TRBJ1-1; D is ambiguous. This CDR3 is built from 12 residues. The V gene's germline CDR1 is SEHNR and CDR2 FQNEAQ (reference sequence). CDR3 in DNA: TGTTCCAGCAGCCCCTATCTCACTGAAGCTTTCTTT. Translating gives CSSSPYLTEAFF.

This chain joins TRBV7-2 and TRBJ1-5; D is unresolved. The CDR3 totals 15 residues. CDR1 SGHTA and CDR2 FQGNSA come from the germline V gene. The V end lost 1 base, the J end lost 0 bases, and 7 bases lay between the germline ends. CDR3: CASSLEQTSNQPQHF. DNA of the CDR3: TGTGCCAGCAGCTTAGAACAGACTAGCAATCAGCCCCAGCATTTT.